The 13 T cell receptor beta chains reported below all come from one sample, sequenced in a study of blood T cell repertoires in COVID-19. Data came from immunoSEQ multiplex PCR; TCRdb stores just in-frame clones and leaves some out. This table holds about 28,000 clones, about 80% found once. Sequencing was performed on peripheral blood. The receptors shown here come from a man aged 70-80 years with active COVID-19.

The rearrangement links TRBV5-1 to TRBJ2-5; the D gene is possibly TRBD1 (5 bases). The V gene lost 2 bases and the J gene lost 2 bases, with 13 bases spanning the gap. CDR3 size: 15 residues. From germline, CDR1 is SGHRS and CDR2 YFSETQ. For the CDR3, the DNA is TGCGCCAGCAGCTTAATCGGGCAGGGACAAGAGACCCAGTACTTC. As protein: CASSLIGQGQETQYF.

This clone came up a few times. The chain links TRBV5-5 to TRBJ1-5, with TRBD1 as a possible D gene (6 bases). From germline, CDR1 is SGHKS and CDR2 YYEKEE (reference sequence). The CDR3 is made up of 14 amino acids. V was trimmed by 2 bases and J by 6 bases, leaving 12 bases between them. This CDR3 reads CASSLQGGPQPQHF. As DNA, the CDR3 is TGTGCCAGCAGCTTACAGGGAGGGCCTCAGCCCCAGCATTTT.

This rearrangement joins TRBV4-2 to TRBJ2-7, with D possibly being TRBD1 (5 bases). Germline V gene data show CDR1 as LGHNA and CDR2 as YNFKEQ. The CDR3 extends over 17 amino acids. V shed 3 bases and J shed 3 bases, with 21 bases lying between them. The CDR3 here is CASSQKPPRVDHYEQYF. The CDR3 nucleotides are TGTGCCAGCAGCCAGAAACCCCCCAGGGTAGACCACTACGAGCAGTACTTC.

A single count supports this clone. The V and J genes are TRBV14 and TRBJ1-2; no clear D gene. The germline gives CDR1 SGHDN, CDR2 FVKESK. The CDR3 loop spans 14 amino acids. V lost 0 bases and J 9 bases, leaving 14 bases between the germline ends. The CDR3 sequence is CASSQEGGRYRYTF. CDR3 bases: TGTGCCAGCAGCCAAGAAGGCGGCCGCTACCGCTACACCTTC.

The gene calls are TRBV9 and TRBJ1-5; D may be TRBD1 (6 bases). CDR1 SGDLS and CDR2 YYNGEE come from the germline V gene. V gave up 4 bases and J gave up 1 base, with 12 bases separating them. This CDR3 has 15 amino acids. The CDR3 reads CASSPGGASNQPQHF. In nucleotides, the CDR3 is TGTGCCAGCAGCCCCGGGGGGGCGAGCAATCAGCCCCAGCATTTT.

The chain carries TRBV7-2 and TRBJ2-4, with unresolved D. The CDR3 is made up of 14 amino acids. Germline V lookup: CDR1 SGHTA, CDR2 FQGNSA. The V and J ends lost 3 bases and 2 bases respectively, with 8 bases between them. The CDR3 bases are TGTGCCAGCAGCTTCGGCGGATCCAAAAACATTCAGTACTTC. Translated: CASSFGGSKNIQYF.

The CDR3: CASSFTGGPSSEQFF. For the CDR3, the DNA is TGTGCCAGCAGCTTCACGGGGGGGCCTTCTAGTGAGCAGTTCTTC. This rearrangement joins TRBV7-2 to TRBJ2-1; 8 positions agree with TRBD2. V lost 3 bases and J lost 9; bases outside the gene matches: 10. Per the germline V gene, CDR1 is SGHTA and CDR2 is FQGNSA. The length of the CDR3 is 15 residues.

The chain links TRBV7-8 to TRBJ2-3, with TRBD2 matching 9 bases. Germline V gene sequence: CDR1 SGHVS, CDR2 FQNEAQ. This CDR3 is 16 amino acids long. The ends lost 5 bases at V and 4 bases at J; junction bases unmatched: 10. The CDR3 spells CASSQTRGGGADTQYF. In nucleotides, the CDR3 is TGTGCCAGCAGCCAAACGCGGGGGGGCGGGGCAGATACGCAGTATTTT.

The rearrangement uses TRBV11-2 and TRBJ1-2, with 8 positions matching TRBD1. Germline V lookup: CDR1 SGHAT, CDR2 FQNNGV. There are 15 residues in the CDR3. The ends lost 5 bases at V and 0 bases at J; junction bases unmatched: 5. In nucleotides, the CDR3 is TGTGCCAGCAGCCGGGACAGGCAGCCTAACTATGGCTACACCTTC. Its translation: CASSRDRQPNYGYTF.

V gene TRBV6-2 or TRBV6-3 combines with J gene TRBJ1-6; TRBD1 might be the D (6 bases). Trimming shortened V by 5 bases and J by 6 bases, and 17 bases separated the two germline ends. The CDR3 totals 16 residues. Germline V gene data show CDR1 as MNHEY and CDR2 as SVGEGT. The CDR3 here is CASSTPLQGPNSPLHF. As DNA, the CDR3 is TGTGCCAGCAGTACTCCTCTACAGGGACCTAATTCACCCCTCCACTTT.

CDR3 nucleotides: TGTGCCAGCAGCGGGGTCCGGGGAGCAGAGACCCAGTACTTC. Its translation is CASSGVRGAETQYF. The chain carries TRBV7-6 and TRBJ2-5; perhaps TRBD2 as D (5 bases). The germline CDR1 and CDR2 sequences are SGHVS and FNYEAQ. With 5 bases removed from V and 4 bases from J, the gap between germline ends came to 14 bases. CDR3 length equals 14 residues.

The V and J genes are TRBV3-1 (or the pseudogene TRBV3-2) and TRBJ1-5; 9 bases map to TRBD1. J was trimmed by 4 bases and V by 3 bases; bases with no gene match: 10. The CDR3 covers 17 residues. Germline loops: CDR1 LGHDT, CDR2 YNNKEL (reference sequence). CDR3 protein: CASSQVGSGQGNQPQHF. The CDR3 DNA sequence: TGTGCCAGCAGCCAGGTCGGGAGCGGACAGGGGAATCAGCCCCAGCATTTT.

The rearrangement joins TRBV5-5 to TRBJ2-3; weak D call: TRBD1 (5 bases). The germline V and J ends were trimmed by 4 bases and 5 bases, with 26 bases remaining between them. Looked up from germline, CDR1 is SGHKS and CDR2 is YYEKEE (reference sequence). CDR3 length: 18 residues. The CDR3 DNA follows: TGTGCCAGCAGCCCCCTCGACTGGGTTGGGGCGGCTGTAGATACGCAGTATTTT. It specifies CASSPLDWVGAAVDTQYF.